This T cell receptor beta chain was obtained from a study of blood T cell repertoires in COVID-19. Study at large: Some COVID-19 samples were acute and others convalescent; all came from the United States, Italy and Spain. Sources were T cells, B-cell-depleted T cells, or PBMCs; the material itself was cDNA or gDNA.

V lost 7 bases, J lost 8 bases, and 3 bases stayed unmatched. This CDR3 region has 13 residues. Germline assignment: CDR1 MNHNY and CDR2 SVGAGI (reference sequence). TCRdb's copy holds only in-frame clones and misses some; the assay was immunoSEQ multiplex PCR. The table includes around 90,000 clones, about 91% detected once. Sequences were obtained from peripheral blood. V usage is TRBV6-6 and J usage is TRBJ1-6; 9 nucleotides match TRBD1. This sequence was found in a man aged 50-60 years with COVID-19, enrolled during active disease. The CDR3 protein is CASTGDRDSPLHF. The CDR3 coding sequence is TGTGCCAGCACCGGGGACAGGGATTCACCCCTCCACTTT.